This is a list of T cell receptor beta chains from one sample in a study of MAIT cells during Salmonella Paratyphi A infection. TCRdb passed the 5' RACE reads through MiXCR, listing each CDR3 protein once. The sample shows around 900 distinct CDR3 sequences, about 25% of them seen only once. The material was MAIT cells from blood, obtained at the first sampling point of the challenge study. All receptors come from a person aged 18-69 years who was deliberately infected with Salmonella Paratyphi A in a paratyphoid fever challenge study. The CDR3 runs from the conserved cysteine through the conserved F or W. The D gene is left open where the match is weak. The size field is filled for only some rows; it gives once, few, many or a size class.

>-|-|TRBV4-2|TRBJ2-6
CASSQDLSSGANVLTF
TGTGCCAGCAGCCAAGATCTCAGCTCTGGGGCCAACGTCCTGACTTTC
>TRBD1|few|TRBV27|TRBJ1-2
CASSVTGTDLYGYTF
TGTGCCAGCAGCGTAACCGGGACAGACCTCTATGGCTACACCTTC
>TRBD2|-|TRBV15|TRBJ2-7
CATSKSGLAETYEQYF
TGTGCCACCAGCAAAAGTGGACTAGCGGAAACCTACGAGCAGTACTTC
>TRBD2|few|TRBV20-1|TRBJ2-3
CSARDLDSGEADTQYF
TGCAGTGCTAGAGATCTCGATAGCGGGGAGGCAGATACGCAGTATTTT
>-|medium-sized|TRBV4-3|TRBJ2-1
CASSQAYSLAFNEQFF
TGCGCCAGCAGCCAAGCATATTCGCTAGCCTTCAATGAGCAGTTCTTC
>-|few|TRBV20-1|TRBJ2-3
CSARDIDSRTDTQYF
TGCAGTGCTAGAGATATCGACTCACGCACAGATACGCAGTATTTT
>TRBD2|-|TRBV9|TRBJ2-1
CASSVAVAGDEQFF
TGTGCCAGCAGCGTAGCAGTAGCGGGGGATGAGCAGTTCTTC
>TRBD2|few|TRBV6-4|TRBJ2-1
CASSDSGTTDYNEQFF
TGTGCCAGCAGTGACTCGGGGACTACCGACTACAATGAGCAGTTCTTC
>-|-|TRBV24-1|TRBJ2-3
CATSGGRETDKQYF
TGTGCCACCAGTGGGGGTCGGGAGACAGATAAGCAGTATTTT
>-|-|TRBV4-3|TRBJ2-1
CASSQDLLYNEQFF
TGCGCCAGCAGCCAAGATCTCCTTTACAATGAGCAGTTCTTC
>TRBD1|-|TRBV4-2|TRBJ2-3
CASRLDRATPDTQYF
TGTGCCAGCAGATTGGACAGGGCGACCCCAGATACGCAGTATTTT
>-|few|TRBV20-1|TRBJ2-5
CSARGRDQQETQYF
TGCAGTGCTAGGGGCCGGGACCAGCAAGAGACCCAGTACTTC
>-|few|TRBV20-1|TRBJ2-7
CSARESGSSYEQYF
TGCAGTGCAAGAGAGTCGGGGAGCTCCTACGAGCAGTACTTC
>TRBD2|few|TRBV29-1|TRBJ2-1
CSVVIAGEQFF
TGCAGCGTTGTCATAGCGGGTGAGCAGTTCTTC
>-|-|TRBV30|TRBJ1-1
CAWSVRENTEAFF
TGTGCCTGGAGTGTCAGGGAGAACACTGAAGCTTTCTTT
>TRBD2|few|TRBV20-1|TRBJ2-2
CSAREGLAGDTGELFF
TGCAGTGCTAGAGAAGGACTAGCGGGAGACACCGGGGAGCTGTTTTTT
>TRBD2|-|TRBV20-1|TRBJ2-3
CSAPPGLAGVSTDTQYF
TGCAGTGCGCCACCGGGACTAGCGGGAGTCTCCACAGATACGCAGTATTTT
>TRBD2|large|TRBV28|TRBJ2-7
CASKSGLAETYEQYF
TGTGCCAGCAAAAGTGGACTAGCGGAAACCTACGAGCAGTACTTC
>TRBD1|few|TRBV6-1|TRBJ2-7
CAGDTGDLAEQYF
TGTGCCGGGGACACAGGGGACCTTGCCGAGCAGTACTTC
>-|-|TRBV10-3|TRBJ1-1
CAISEPGVGAFF
TGTGCCATCAGTGAGCCAGGGGTTGGCGCTTTCTTT
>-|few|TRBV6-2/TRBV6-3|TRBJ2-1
CASSKGSYNEQFF
TGTGCCAGCAGTAAGGGATCCTACAATGAGCAGTTCTTC
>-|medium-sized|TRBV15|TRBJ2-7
CATSRDSPYEQYF
TGTGCCACCAGCAGGGACAGTCCCTACGAGCAGTACTTC
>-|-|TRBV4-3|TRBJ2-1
CASSQDSLGTYNEQFF
TGCGCCAGCAGCCAAGATAGTTTAGGAACCTACAATGAGCAGTTCTTC
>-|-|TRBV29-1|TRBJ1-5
CSVEFREGQPQHF
TGCAGCGTGGAGTTCAGGGAAGGCCAGCCCCAGCATTTT
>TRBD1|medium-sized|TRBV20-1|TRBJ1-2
CSARDPDRVDYGYTF
TGCAGTGCTAGAGACCCCGACAGGGTCGACTATGGCTACACCTTC